This TCR beta chain was documented in a study of T cells expressing NK-cell markers (dated by TCRdb to 2018 to 2021). Some background on the complete study: Three sorted T-cell subsets (CD3+CD56+NKG2C+, CD3+CD56+NKG2C- and CD3+CD56-NKG2C+) from roughly eight donors had their TCR beta-chain repertoires profiled. Of the eight sequenced donors, seven were found to be HCMV-seropositive and one was found to be HCMV-seronegative. The study sequenced eight donors, all healthy volunteers chosen at random: three men and five women. Sequencing of the libraries produced 2 x 150 bp reads on Illumina HiSeq 2000/2500, MiSeq or NextSeq.

Overall study results and their limits: Those dominant clonotypes were again the most abundant among CD3+CD56-NKG2C+ cells in several donors, at roughly 25-60.1%. In more than five donors, the dominant CD3+CD56+NKG2C+ clonotypes ranked among the top 10 CD8+ clonotypes, making up 1.0-7.0% of CD8+ T cells. It remained unclear whether the expanded NKG2C-expressing T cell clones were specific for HCMV antigens.

HCMV-specific IgG was detected in serum with a commercial ELISA kit to determine HCMV serostatus. Peripheral blood mononuclear cells were isolated from blood by Ficoll density gradient centrifugation. This sample was sequenced with an Illumina HiSeq 2000. The TCR beta cDNA libraries were made using 5'RACE template switching, a step that added both a universal primer site and unique molecular identifiers. Synthesis of cDNA was primed from the TCR beta constant segment and was followed by two consecutive PCR amplification steps. The authors' analysis ran thus. MIGEC handled demultiplexing of the reads and grouping by UMI, while MiTCR was used to assemble and quantify clonotypes. To exclude erroneous sequences, only TCR cDNA sequences supported by at least two reads were retained. The tcR package was used for downstream repertoire analysis, and clonotypes were matched between fractions using CDR3 nucleotide sequence together with V segment. VDJmatch was used to annotate antigen specificity against VDJdb, with one amino acid substitution in CDR3 permitted. TCRdb reprocessed the sequencing reads and holds a single record per CDR3 protein sequence, with no DNA. The V and J calls and clone size come from TCRdb's table, not from the authors' own analysis. This sample's clone table shows 150,000 to 180,000 distinct CDR3 sequences. 37% of the sample lies in the top ten.

Regarding this clonotype: Its specific antigen is unknown.

CDR1 and CDR2 are drawn from the germline V gene: SQVTM, ANQGSEA. From its cysteine to its phenylalanine, the CDR3 spans 14 amino acids. No DNA sequence was recorded. The sequence links TRBV29-1 to TRBJ2-7; as DNA is missing, the TRBD2 call by TCRdb cannot be tested. The sequence came from a woman aged 50 to 60 in good health. Donor details come from another sample of the same person, matched by shared clones. Specimen: blood T cells: a sorted CD56 or NKG2C T cell subset, CD4+ or CD8+ T cells, or bulk PBMC T cells (not recorded which). The CDR3 is CSVELRAGNYEQYF.